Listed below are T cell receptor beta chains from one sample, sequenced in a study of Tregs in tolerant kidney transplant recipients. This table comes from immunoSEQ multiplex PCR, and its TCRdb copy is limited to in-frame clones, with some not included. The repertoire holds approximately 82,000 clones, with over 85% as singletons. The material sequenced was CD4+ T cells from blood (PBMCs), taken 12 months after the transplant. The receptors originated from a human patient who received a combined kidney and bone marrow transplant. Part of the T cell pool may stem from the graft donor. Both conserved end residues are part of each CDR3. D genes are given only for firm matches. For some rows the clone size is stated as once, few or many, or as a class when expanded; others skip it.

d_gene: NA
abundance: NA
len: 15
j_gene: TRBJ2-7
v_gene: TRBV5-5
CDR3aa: CASSSSVAATYEQYF
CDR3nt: TGTGCCAGCAGCTCATCAGTAGCGGCCACCTACGAGCAGTACTTC

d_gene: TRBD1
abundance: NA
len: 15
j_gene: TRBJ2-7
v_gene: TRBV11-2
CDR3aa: CASSSEGTGAYEQYF
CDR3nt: TGTGCCAGCAGCTCAGAGGGAACAGGGGCCTACGAGCAGTACTTC

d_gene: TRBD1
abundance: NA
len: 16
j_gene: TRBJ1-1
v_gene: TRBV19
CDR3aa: CASSIVLGQGGTEAFF
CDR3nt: TGTGCCAGTAGTATAGTGCTGGGACAGGGGGGCACTGAAGCTTTCTTT

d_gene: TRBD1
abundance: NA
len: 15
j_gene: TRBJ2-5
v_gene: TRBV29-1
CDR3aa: CSVAQGQAKGETQYF
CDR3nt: TGCAGCGTCGCTCAGGGACAGGCCAAGGGGGAGACCCAGTACTTC

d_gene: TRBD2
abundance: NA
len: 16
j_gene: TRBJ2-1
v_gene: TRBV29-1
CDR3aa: CSVGGQGLAGPTGQFF
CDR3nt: TGCAGCGTCGGTGGACAGGGACTAGCGGGGCCGACGGGGCAGTTCTTC

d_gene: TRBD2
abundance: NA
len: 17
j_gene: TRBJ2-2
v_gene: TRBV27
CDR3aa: CASTILAGRSGTGELFF
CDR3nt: TGTGCCAGCACTATACTAGCGGGGCGATCGGGCACCGGGGAGCTGTTTTTT

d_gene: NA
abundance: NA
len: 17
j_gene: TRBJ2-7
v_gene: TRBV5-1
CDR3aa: CASSRSTWTGYSYEQYF
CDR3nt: TGCGCCAGCAGCAGAAGCACCTGGACTGGTTACTCCTACGAGCAGTACTTC

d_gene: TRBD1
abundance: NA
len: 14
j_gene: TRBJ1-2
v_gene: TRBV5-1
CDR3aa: CASSFYRGLSGYTF
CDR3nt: TGCGCCAGCAGCTTTTACAGGGGGCTTAGTGGCTACACCTTC

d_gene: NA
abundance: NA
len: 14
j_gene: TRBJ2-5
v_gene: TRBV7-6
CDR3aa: CASSPRLLAETQYF
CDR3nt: TGTGCCAGCAGCCCGAGACTATTAGCCGAGACCCAGTACTTC

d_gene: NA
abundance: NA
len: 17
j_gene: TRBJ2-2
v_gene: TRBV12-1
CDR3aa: CASSPWTGGWCTGELFF
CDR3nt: TGTGCCAGCAGCCCCTGGACAGGGGGGTGGTGTACCGGGGAGCTGTTTTTT

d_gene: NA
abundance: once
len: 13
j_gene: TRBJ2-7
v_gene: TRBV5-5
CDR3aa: CASSLGRYYEQYF
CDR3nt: TGTGCCAGCAGCTTGGGCAGATACTACGAGCAGTACTTC

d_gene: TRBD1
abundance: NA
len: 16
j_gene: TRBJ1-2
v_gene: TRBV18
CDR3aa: CASSPSDREANYGYTF
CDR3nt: TGTGCCAGCTCACCCTCAGACAGGGAAGCTAACTATGGCTACACCTTC

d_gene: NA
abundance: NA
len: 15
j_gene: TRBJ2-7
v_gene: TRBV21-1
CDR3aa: CASSNRQGTIYEQYF
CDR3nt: TGTGCCAGCAGCAACAGACAGGGGACCATCTACGAGCAGTACTTC

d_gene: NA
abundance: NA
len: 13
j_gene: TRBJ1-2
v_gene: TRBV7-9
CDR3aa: CASSLREGLGYTF
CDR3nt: TGTGCCAGCAGCTTAAGAGAGGGTCTTGGCTACACCTTC

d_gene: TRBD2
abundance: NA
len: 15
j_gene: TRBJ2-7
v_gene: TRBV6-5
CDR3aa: CASSYTSDSTYEQYF
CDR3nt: TGTGCCAGCAGTTACACTAGCGACAGCACCTACGAGCAGTACTTC

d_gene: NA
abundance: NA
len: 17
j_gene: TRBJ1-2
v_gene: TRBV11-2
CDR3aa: CASSLVKGIYRVQGYTF
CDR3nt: TGTGCCAGCAGCTTAGTAAAGGGGATATACAGGGTGCAAGGCTACACCTTC

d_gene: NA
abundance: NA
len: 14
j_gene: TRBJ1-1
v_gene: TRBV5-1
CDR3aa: CASSREARGTEAFF
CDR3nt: TGCGCCAGCAGCCGAGAGGCGAGGGGGACTGAAGCTTTCTTT

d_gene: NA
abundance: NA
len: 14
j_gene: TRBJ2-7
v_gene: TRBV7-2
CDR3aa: CASSLGRVTYEQYF
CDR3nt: TGTGCCAGCAGCTTAGGCAGGGTGACCTACGAGCAGTACTTC

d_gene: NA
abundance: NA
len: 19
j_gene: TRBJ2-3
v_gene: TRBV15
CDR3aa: CATSRPTKARGVGTDTQYF
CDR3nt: TGTGCCACCAGCAGACCTACCAAGGCGCGGGGAGTTGGCACAGATACGCAGTATTTT

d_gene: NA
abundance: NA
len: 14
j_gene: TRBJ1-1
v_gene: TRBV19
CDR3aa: CASRPGLIPDGAFF
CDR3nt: TGTGCCAGTAGACCAGGGTTGATACCCGATGGAGCTTTCTTT